Presented here are 28 T cell receptor beta chains from one specimen sequenced in a study of identical twins. TCRdb called the 5' RACE reads again in MiXCR, with one record for every CDR3 protein. This sample has approximately 220,000 distinct CDR3 sequences; around 7.6% occur once, and the top ten carry around 5%. These data were likewise used in another study, on yellow fever vaccine responses in identical twins.

What was sequenced was CD8+ T cells sorted from blood. The receptors originated from a woman under 30 in good health.

In this sample, this clonotype turned up many times. This rearrangement joins TRBV7-6 to TRBJ2-1; 7 bases agree with TRBD2. V trimming: 0 bases; J trimming: 7 bases; junction bases outside the gene matches: 6. The CDR3 is 15 amino acids. Germline-derived CDR1 and CDR2 are SGHVS and FNYEAQ. CDR3 amino acids: CASSLAGGVWNEQFF. DNA for the CDR3: TGTGCCAGCAGCTTAGCGGGAGGGGTCTGGAATGAGCAGTTCTTC.

The chain combines TRBV4-2 with TRBJ2-1, with 8 bases fitting TRBD2. Germline V gene sequence: CDR1 LGHNA, CDR2 YNFKEQ. This CDR3 contains 16 residues. V gave up 4 bases and J gave up 5 bases; unmatched junction bases: 10. The CDR3 region has the DNA TGTGCCAGCAGCCTAATAGCGGGAAGAAGGGACAATGAGCAGTTCTTC. This sequence encodes CASSLIAGRRDNEQFF.

The V call is TRBV19, the J call TRBJ2-3; 8 positions match TRBD2. Germline trimming cut 2 bases from V and 3 bases from J; bases unmatched to any gene: 4. The germline V gene encodes CDR1 LNHDA and CDR2 SQIVND (reference sequence). The CDR3 spans 15 residues. The CDR3 is CASSISGSTTDTQYF. The CDR3 bases are TGTGCCAGTAGTATAAGCGGGAGCACTACAGATACGCAGTATTTT.

This clonotype was seen repeatedly, ten times or more. V usage is TRBV5-1 and J usage is TRBJ2-3, with D perhaps TRBD1 (6 bases). The CDR3 is made up of 17 amino acids. Trimming shortened V by 4 bases and J by 2 bases, and 20 bases separated the two germline ends. CDR1 SGHRS and CDR2 YFSETQ come from the germline V gene. The CDR3 DNA sequence: TGCGCCAGCAGCCCCTTATCAGGGGTAATGTTCACAGATACGCAGTATTTT. Residues: CASSPLSGVMFTDTQYF.

This chain joins TRBV7-9 and TRBJ2-7; possibly TRBD2 for D (6 bases). The CDR3 loop spans 16 amino acids. The germline V and J ends were trimmed by 5 bases and 0 bases, with 17 bases remaining between them. Germline V CDR1 and CDR2: SEHNR, FQNEAQ (reference sequence). The CDR3 is CASSPWRGTSSYEQYF. The CDR3 DNA reads TGTGCCAGCAGCCCCTGGCGCGGGACGAGCTCCTACGAGCAGTACTTC.

This clonotype has a count of ten or more. The rearrangement links TRBV12-3 or TRBV12-4 to TRBJ2-7; D call uncertain. Trimming pared 4 bases from V and 2 bases from J, leaving 9 bases between. This CDR3 region has 13 residues. CDR3 coding DNA: TGTGCCAGCAGTTCCCCCTTGACCTACGAGCAGTACTTC. It specifies CASSSPLTYEQYF.

This clonotype was found many times. The rearrangement joins TRBV19 to TRBJ2-5; 8 positions match TRBD2. The V segment lost 4 bases and the J segment 5 bases; nucleotides outside the gene matches: 6. This CDR3 contains 14 residues. Per the germline V gene, CDR1 is LNHDA and CDR2 is SQIVND (reference sequence). CDR3 coding DNA: TGTGCCAGTAGTAAGCTAGCGGGTTGGGAGACCCAGTACTTC. Its protein is CASSKLAGWETQYF.

This clonotype was recorded a few times. The J gene is TRBJ1-4, the V gene TRBV28; unclear D gene. The ends were cut back, 2 bases at V and 8 bases at J, with 12 bases in the middle. Germline CDR1 reads MDHEN; CDR2 reads SYDVKM. This CDR3 is built from 14 residues. The CDR3 region is CASSLGGMVEKLFF. The CDR3 DNA reads TGTGCCAGCAGTTTAGGTGGGATGGTAGAAAAACTGTTTTTT.

Worth noting for this clonotype: A much larger clone sits a single nucleotide away, making a read error possible. V gene TRBV29-1 combines with J gene TRBJ2-2, with D perhaps matching TRBD2 (5 bases). The CDR3 contains 11 residues. The germline CDR1 and CDR2 sequences are SQVTM and ANQGSEA. CDR3 sequence (DNA): TGCAGCGTTTGGGTCACCGGGAAGCTGTTTTTT. Amino acid sequence: CSVWVTGKLFF.

This clonotype is medium-sized (0.01 to 0.1%) in the sample. The CDR3 is CASSWTGGGGELFF. In nucleotides, the CDR3 is TGTGCCAGCAGCTGGACTGGGGGTGGAGGGGAGCTGTTTTTT. The chain recombines TRBV7-6 with TRBJ2-2, with D perhaps matching TRBD1 or TRBD2 (5 bases each). Trimming removed 4 bases at V and 8 bases at J, with 14 bases between. Germline V gene sequence: CDR1 SGHVS, CDR2 FNYEAQ. The CDR3 runs to 14 residues.

This chain connects TRBV28 to TRBJ2-1, with TRBD2 matching 12 bases. This CDR3 has 19 amino acids. The junction had 10 bases not matched to a gene; V was cut back by 4 bases and J by 0 bases. The germline CDR1 and CDR2 sequences are MDHEN and SYDVKM. CDR3 nucleotide sequence: TGTGCCAGCAGTTCATGGACTAGCGGGGTCAAGAGCTCCTACAATGAGCAGTTCTTC. This sequence encodes CASSSWTSGVKSSYNEQFF.

V gene TRBV10-2 combines with J gene TRBJ2-5; 7 bases match TRBD1. Germline V gene lookup returns CDR1 WSHSY and CDR2 SAAADI. The CDR3 spans 14 residues. After removal of 2 bases from V and 7 bases from J, the junction contained 7 bases not matched to a gene. As DNA, the CDR3 is TGCGCCAGCAGTGAGGCAGGGGGTTTGGGGACCCAGTACTTC. It encodes CASSEAGGLGTQYF.

This clonotype was counted between two and nine times. The chain couples TRBV2 to TRBJ2-5; 10 bases line up with TRBD2. Looked up from germline, CDR1 is SNHLY and CDR2 is FYNNEI. The V gene end was trimmed by 7 bases and the J gene end by 5 bases; junction bases not matched to a gene: 13. This CDR3 spans 16 amino acids. The CDR3 region is CASTSDLAGVHETQYF. The CDR3 DNA follows: TGTGCCAGCACATCCGACCTAGCGGGGGTTCACGAGACCCAGTACTTC.

The J gene is TRBJ2-2, the V gene TRBV7-6, with TRBD1 matching over 10 bases. The CDR3 sequence is 17 residues long. Trimming at V came to 3 bases and at J to 5 bases, leaving 9 bases not matched to a gene. Germline CDR1 is SGHVS and CDR2 is FNYEAQ. The DNA of the CDR3 is TGTGCCAGCAGCTTTGTCATCGGGACAGGGGATACCGGGGAGCTGTTTTTT. Its protein is CASSFVIGTGDTGELFF.

In its sample, this clonotype was seen a few times. This rearrangement joins TRBV15 to TRBJ2-5; possible D gene TRBD2, 6 bases. The ends were cut back, 3 bases at V and 3 bases at J, with 20 bases in the middle. CDR1 is LNHNV, CDR2 YYDKDF, per germline (reference sequence). This CDR3 is 17 amino acids long. The chain's CDR3 is CATSSDQKPGEKETQYF. For the CDR3, the DNA is TGTGCCACCAGCAGCGATCAGAAACCGGGAGAAAAAGAGACCCAGTACTTC.

Turning to this clonotype: One end of the junction does not line up with germline, which may come from a read error. The rearrangement uses TRBV12-3 or TRBV12-4 and TRBJ1-2; 7 nucleotides line up with TRBD1. This CDR3 has 11 amino acids. In nucleotides, the CDR3 is TGTGCCAGCAGCCTGGACAGGTTTTTCATCTTC. This codes for CASSLDRFFIF.

The chain employs TRBV12-3 or TRBV12-4 and TRBJ2-3; 12 nucleotides match TRBD2. The CDR3 spans 17 residues. V lost 6 bases and J lost 2; bases outside the gene matches: 9. The CDR3, as DNA: TGTGCCAGCAGCTCCGGGACTAGCGGGCCCCCCACAGATACGCAGTATTTT. Translation: CASSSGTSGPPTDTQYF.

The chain is built from TRBV28 and TRBJ1-1; the D gene is possibly TRBD1 (6 bases). The CDR3 is made up of 15 amino acids. Trimming took 6 bases from V and 4 from J, leaving 18 bases between them. Germline CDR1 is MDHEN and CDR2 is SYDVKM. For the CDR3, the DNA is TGTGCCAGCAGCTTACCTAACAGGGTGACCACTGAAGCTTTCTTT. It codes for CASSLPNRVTTEAFF.

This clonotype was seen repeatedly, ten times or more. The rearrangement links TRBV5-5 to TRBJ1-5, with 9 bases matching TRBD1. Germline V gene data show CDR1 as SGHKS and CDR2 as YYEKEE (reference sequence). CDR3 length: 14 amino acids. Losses at the gene ends were 3 bases for V and 4 bases for J; bases not matched to a gene: 2. The DNA of the CDR3 is TGTGCCAGCAGCTACGGGACAGGGAATCAGCCCCAGCATTTT. It is translated as CASSYGTGNQPQHF. Full variable domain (missing parts from reference TRBV5-5 and TRBJ1-5): DAGVTQSPTHLIKTRGQQVTLRCSPISGHKSVSWYQQVLGQGPQFIFQYYEKEERGRGNFPDRFSARQFPNYSSELNVNALLLGDSALYLCASSYGTGNQPQHFGDGTRLSIL.

This clonotype was seen only a few times. The chain employs TRBV4-1 and TRBJ2-7, with D perhaps matching TRBD1 (6 bases). With 5 bases removed from V and 2 bases from J, the gap between germline ends came to 16 bases. The germline V gene has CDR1 MGHRA and CDR2 YSYEKL. This CDR3 is built from 15 residues. The CDR3 sequence: CASSSSGTSTYEQYF. The CDR3, as DNA: TGCGCCAGCAGCTCGTCCGGGACATCTACCTACGAGCAGTACTTC.

There are many counts of this clonotype. The genes are TRBV12-5 and TRBJ1-1, with D possibly being TRBD1 (6 bases). This CDR3 has 16 residues. Looked up from germline, CDR1 is LGHNT and CDR2 is FRNRAP. Trimming removed 5 bases at V and 0 bases at J, with 16 bases between. CDR3 nucleotides: TGTGCTAGTGGTCCCCCAGGGGTTCCGGTGAACACTGAAGCTTTCTTT. It yields the protein CASGPPGVPVNTEAFF.

Only a few counts were recorded for this clonotype. The chain uses TRBV7-8 and TRBJ2-2; tentatively, D is TRBD2 (6 bases). Germline lookup yields CDR1 SGHVS and CDR2 FQNEAQ. Trimming took off 1 base at V and 4 bases at J, with 16 bases between the two ends. The CDR3 totals 17 residues. CDR3 DNA: TGTGCCAGCAGCTTAGATGTTCAGCCAGCGGGCACCGGGGAGCTGTTTTTT. Protein product: CASSLDVQPAGTGELFF.

This chain uses TRBV7-9 with TRBJ2-1; no definite D call. The CDR3 consists of 15 residues. Between the trimmed V and J ends, which lost 5 bases and 3 bases, there was a span of 14 bases. Per germline, CDR1 SEHNR and CDR2 FQNEAQ (reference sequence). CDR3 residues: CASSGEVGSYNEQFF. The CDR3 DNA sequence: TGTGCCAGCAGCGGTGAGGTGGGCAGCTACAATGAGCAGTTCTTC.

Notes on this clonotype: A read error may be the cause here, since a much bigger clone is one base away. V usage is TRBV29-1 and J usage is TRBJ2-2; D possibly corresponds to TRBD1 (6 bases). The CDR3 is 13 residues long. CDR1 is SQVTM and CDR2 is ANQGSEA in the germline V gene. The CDR3 sequence: CNVESGVTGELFF. The CDR3 bases are TGCAACGTTGAGTCAGGGGTTACCGGGGAGCTGTTTTTT.

This clonotype came up many times. The chain carries TRBV7-3 and TRBJ2-1, with a weak D call TRBD1 (5 bases). Germline lookup yields CDR1 SGHTA and CDR2 FQGTGA. This CDR3 has 15 residues. With 5 bases removed from V and 0 bases from J, the gap between germline ends came to 11 bases. CDR3 sequence reads: CASSKGVGSYNEQFF. The CDR3 DNA sequence: TGTGCCAGCAGCAAAGGGGTGGGCTCCTACAATGAGCAGTTCTTC.

This clonotype was picked up one time. V usage is TRBV29-1 and J usage is TRBJ2-1; 12 bases agree with TRBD2. The CDR3 consists of 18 residues. Trimming removed 7 bases from V and 8 bases from J; junction bases left unmatched: 21. The germline V gene encodes CDR1 SQVTM and CDR2 ANQGSEA. The CDR3 loop reads CSAKGPSGRVRYQDEQFF. The CDR3 DNA reads TGCAGCGCCAAGGGGCCTAGCGGGAGGGTGCGGTATCAGGATGAGCAGTTCTTC.

This clonotype has just a few counts. This chain connects TRBV5-1 to TRBJ2-1, with TRBD2 identical over 7 bases. The CDR3 runs 17 residues. With V trimmed by 4 bases and J by 0 bases, 10 bases remained unmatched. CDR1 is SGHRS, CDR2 YFSETQ, per germline. DNA for the CDR3: TGCGCCAGCAGCCCACGACTAGCACTAAACTCCTACAATGAGCAGTTCTTC. It specifies CASSPRLALNSYNEQFF.

V is TRBV12-3 or TRBV12-4 and J is TRBJ1-4; D is unclear. The germline V and J ends were trimmed by 6 bases and 0 bases, with 8 bases remaining between them. This CDR3 has 14 residues. CDR3 DNA: TGTGCCAGCAGGGAGAGTGCAACTAATGAAAAACTGTTTTTT. The encoded protein is CASRESATNEKLFF.